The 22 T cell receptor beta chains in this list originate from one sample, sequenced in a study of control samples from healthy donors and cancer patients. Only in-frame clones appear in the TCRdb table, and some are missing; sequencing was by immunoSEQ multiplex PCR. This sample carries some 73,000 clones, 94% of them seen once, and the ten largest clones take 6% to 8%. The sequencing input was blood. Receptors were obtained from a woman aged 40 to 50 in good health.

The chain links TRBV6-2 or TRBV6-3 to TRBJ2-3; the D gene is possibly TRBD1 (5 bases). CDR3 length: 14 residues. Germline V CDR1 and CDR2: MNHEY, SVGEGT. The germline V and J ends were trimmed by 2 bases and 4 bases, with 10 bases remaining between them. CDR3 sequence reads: CASSYLQGPDTQYF. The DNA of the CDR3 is TGTGCCAGCAGTTACCTGCAGGGTCCAGATACGCAGTATTTT.

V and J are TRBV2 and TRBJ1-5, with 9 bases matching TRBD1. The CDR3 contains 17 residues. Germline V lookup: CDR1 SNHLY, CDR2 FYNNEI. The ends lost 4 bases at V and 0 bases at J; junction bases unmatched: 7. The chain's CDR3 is CASSALTGGYSNQPQHF. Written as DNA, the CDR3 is TGTGCCAGCAGTGCCCTGACAGGGGGATATAGCAATCAGCCCCAGCATTTT.

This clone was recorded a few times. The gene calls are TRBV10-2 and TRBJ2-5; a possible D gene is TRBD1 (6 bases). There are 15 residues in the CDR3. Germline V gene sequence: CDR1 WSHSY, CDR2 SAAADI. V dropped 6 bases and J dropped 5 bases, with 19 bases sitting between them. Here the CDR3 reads CASRDGQQEGETQYF. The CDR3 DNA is TGCGCCAGCAGAGACGGACAGCAAGAAGGGGAGACCCAGTACTTC.

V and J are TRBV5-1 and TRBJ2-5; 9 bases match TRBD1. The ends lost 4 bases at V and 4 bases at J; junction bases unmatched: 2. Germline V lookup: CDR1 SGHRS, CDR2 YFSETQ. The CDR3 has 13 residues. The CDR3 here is CASSGGQGETQYF. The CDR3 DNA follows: TGCGCCAGCAGCGGGGGACAGGGAGAGACCCAGTACTTC.

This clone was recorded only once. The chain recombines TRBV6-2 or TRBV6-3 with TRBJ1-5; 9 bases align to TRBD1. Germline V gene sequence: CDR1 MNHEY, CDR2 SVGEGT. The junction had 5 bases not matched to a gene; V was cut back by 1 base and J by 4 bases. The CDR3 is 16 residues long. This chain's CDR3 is CASSYFNDRGNQPQHF. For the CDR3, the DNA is TGTGCCAGCAGTTACTTCAACGACAGGGGGAATCAGCCCCAGCATTTT.

CDR3 loop: CASSSSGANEKLFF. DNA for the CDR3: TGTGCCAGCAGCTCATCAGGGGCTAATGAAAAACTGTTTTTT. The V call is TRBV7-9, the J call TRBJ1-4; D perhaps matches TRBD1 (6 bases). Germline V gene lookup returns CDR1 SEHNR and CDR2 FQNEAQ (reference sequence). CDR3 size: 14 residues. V lost 4 bases, J lost 3 bases, and 9 bases lay in between.

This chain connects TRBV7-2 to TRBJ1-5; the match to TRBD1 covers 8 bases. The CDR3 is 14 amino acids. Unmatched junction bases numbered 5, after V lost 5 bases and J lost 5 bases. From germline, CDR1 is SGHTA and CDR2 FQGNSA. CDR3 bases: TGTGCCAGCAGCCCAAGACAGGGGCATCAGCCCCAGCATTTT. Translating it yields CASSPRQGHQPQHF.

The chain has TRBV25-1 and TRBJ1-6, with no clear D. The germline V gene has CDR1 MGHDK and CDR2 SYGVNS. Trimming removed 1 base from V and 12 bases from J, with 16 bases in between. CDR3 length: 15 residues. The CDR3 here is CASSEWEDPRVPLHF. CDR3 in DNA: TGTGCCAGCAGTGAATGGGAGGACCCAAGGGTACCCCTCCACTTT.

The DNA of the CDR3 is TGTGCCACCACGAGCGGCATGAACACTGAAGCTTTCTTT. This codes for CATTSGMNTEAFF. This sequence joins TRBV2 and TRBJ1-1; D is unclear. V was cut by 10 bases and J by 0 bases, with 12 bases left in between. From germline, CDR1 is SNHLY and CDR2 FYNNEI. This CDR3 is built from 13 residues.

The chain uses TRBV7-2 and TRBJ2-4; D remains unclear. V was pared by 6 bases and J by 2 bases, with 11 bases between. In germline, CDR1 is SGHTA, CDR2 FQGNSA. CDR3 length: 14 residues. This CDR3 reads CASSKPPTKNIQYF. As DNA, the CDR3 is TGTGCCAGCAGTAAGCCCCCAACCAAAAACATTCAGTACTTC.

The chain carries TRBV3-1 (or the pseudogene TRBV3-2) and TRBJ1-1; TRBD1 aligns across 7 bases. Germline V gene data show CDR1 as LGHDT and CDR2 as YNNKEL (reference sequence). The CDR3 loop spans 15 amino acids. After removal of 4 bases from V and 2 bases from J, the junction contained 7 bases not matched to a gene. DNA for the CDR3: TGTGCCAGCAGCCCCTGGGAAGGGGGCAACACTGAAGCTTTCTTT. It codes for CASSPWEGGNTEAFF.

The CDR3 region is CASSFRANNEQFF. CDR3 bases: TGTGCCAGCAGTTTCAGGGCAAACAATGAGCAGTTCTTC. The rearrangement joins TRBV12-3 or TRBV12-4 to TRBJ2-1, with TRBD1 as a possible D gene (5 bases). The CDR3 extends over 13 amino acids. Trimming stripped 3 bases from V and 5 bases from J, with 8 bases between.

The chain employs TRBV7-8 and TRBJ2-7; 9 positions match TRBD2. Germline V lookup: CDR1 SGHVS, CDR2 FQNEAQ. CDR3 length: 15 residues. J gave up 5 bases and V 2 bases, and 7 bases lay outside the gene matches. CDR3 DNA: TGTGCCAGCAGCTTAATTTTTAGCGGGAGCCACGAGCAGTACTTC. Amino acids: CASSLIFSGSHEQYF.

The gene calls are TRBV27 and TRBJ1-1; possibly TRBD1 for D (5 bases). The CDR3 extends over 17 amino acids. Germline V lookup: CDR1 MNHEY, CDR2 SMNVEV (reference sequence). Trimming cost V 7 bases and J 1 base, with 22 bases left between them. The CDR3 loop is CASTSQGAGRENTEAFF. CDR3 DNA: TGTGCCAGCACCTCTCAAGGGGCAGGGAGAGAGAACACTGAAGCTTTCTTT.

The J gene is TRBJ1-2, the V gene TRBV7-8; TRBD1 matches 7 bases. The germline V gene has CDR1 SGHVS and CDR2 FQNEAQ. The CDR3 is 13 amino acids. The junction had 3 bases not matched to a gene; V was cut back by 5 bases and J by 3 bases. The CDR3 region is CASSQGGYYGYTF. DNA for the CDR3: TGTGCCAGCAGCCAGGGGGGCTACTATGGCTACACCTTC.

The CDR3 nucleotides read TGTGCCAGCAGCGTAGAACTAGCGGGGGCTAATACGCAGTATTTT. It specifies CASSVELAGANTQYF. This chain uses TRBV9 with TRBJ2-3; TRBD2 agrees at 11 bases. Germline assignment: CDR1 SGDLS and CDR2 YYNGEE. After removal of 0 bases from V and 7 bases from J, the junction contained 4 bases not matched to a gene. The length of the CDR3 is 15 residues.

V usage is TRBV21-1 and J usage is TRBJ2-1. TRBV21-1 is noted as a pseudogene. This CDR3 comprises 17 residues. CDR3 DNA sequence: TGTGCCAGCAGCCCACCCTCGAAGATCTACACCTACAATGAGCAGTTCTTC. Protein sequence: CASSPPSKIYTYNEQFF.

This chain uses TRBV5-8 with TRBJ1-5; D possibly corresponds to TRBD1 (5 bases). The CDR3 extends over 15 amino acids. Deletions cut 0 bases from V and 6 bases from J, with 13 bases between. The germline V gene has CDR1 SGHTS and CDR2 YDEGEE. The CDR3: CASSLAGGKGQPQHF. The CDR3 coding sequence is TGTGCCAGCAGCTTGGCCGGGGGGAAAGGTCAGCCCCAGCATTTT.

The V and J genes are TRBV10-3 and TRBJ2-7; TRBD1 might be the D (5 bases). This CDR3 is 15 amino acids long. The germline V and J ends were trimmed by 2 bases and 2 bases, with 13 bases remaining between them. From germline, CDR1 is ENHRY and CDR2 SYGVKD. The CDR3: CAISERTTVPYEQYF. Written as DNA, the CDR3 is TGTGCCATCAGTGAGAGGACGACAGTTCCCTACGAGCAGTACTTC.

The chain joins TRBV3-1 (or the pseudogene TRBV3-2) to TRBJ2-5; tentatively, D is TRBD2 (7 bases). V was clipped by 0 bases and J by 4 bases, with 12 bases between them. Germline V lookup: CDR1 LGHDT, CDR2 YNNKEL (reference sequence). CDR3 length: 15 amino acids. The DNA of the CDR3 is TGTGCCAGCAGCCAAGAGGGGGGGCCGGGAGAGACCCAGTACTTC. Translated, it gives CASSQEGGPGETQYF.

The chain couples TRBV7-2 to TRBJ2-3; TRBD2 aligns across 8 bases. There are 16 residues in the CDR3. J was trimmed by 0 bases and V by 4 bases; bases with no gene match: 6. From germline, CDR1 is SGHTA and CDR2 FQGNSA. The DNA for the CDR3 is TGTGCCAGCAGCTCCCGCCGGGGGGGAAGCACAGATACGCAGTATTTT. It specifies CASSSRRGGSTDTQYF.

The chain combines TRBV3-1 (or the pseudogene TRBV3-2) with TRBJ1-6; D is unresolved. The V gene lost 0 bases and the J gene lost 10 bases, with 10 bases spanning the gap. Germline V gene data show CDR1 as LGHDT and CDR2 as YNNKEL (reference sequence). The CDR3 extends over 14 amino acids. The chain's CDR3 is CASSQDATWSPLHF. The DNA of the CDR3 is TGTGCCAGCAGCCAAGATGCCACTTGGTCACCCCTCCACTTT.